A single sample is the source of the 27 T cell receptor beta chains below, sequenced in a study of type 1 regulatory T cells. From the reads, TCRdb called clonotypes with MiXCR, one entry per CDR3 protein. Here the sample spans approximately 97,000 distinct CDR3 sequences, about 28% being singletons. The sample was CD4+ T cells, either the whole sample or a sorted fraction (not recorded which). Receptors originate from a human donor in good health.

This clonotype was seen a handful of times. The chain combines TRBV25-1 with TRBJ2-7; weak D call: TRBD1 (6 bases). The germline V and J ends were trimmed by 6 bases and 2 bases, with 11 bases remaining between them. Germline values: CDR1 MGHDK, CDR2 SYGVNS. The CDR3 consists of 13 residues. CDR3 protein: CASRDGQTYEQYF. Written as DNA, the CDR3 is TGTGCCAGCAGGGATGGACAGACCTACGAGCAGTACTTC.

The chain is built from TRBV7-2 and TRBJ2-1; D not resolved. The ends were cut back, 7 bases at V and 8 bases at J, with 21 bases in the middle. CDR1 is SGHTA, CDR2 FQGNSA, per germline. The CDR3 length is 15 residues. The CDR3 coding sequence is TGTGCCAGCACCGAAATGGTTAGGGATTGGGATGAGCAGTTCTTC. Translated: CASTEMVRDWDEQFF.

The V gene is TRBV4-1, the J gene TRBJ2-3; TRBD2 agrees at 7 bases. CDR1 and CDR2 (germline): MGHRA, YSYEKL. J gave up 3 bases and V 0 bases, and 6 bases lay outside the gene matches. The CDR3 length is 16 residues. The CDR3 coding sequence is TGCGCCAGCAGCCAAGATTGGGGGAGGGCTACAGATACGCAGTATTTT. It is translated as CASSQDWGRATDTQYF.

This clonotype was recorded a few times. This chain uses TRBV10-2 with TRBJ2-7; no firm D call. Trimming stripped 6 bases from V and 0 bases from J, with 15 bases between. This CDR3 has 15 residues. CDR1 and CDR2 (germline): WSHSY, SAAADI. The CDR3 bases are TGCGCCAGCAGACCCGGAGCAGCGAGCTCCTACGAGCAGTACTTC. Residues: CASRPGAASSYEQYF.

CDR3 DNA sequence: TGTGCCAGCCGAGACAGGGTCAGGGATACGCAGTATTTT. This sequence encodes CASRDRVRDTQYF. The J gene is TRBJ2-3, the V gene TRBV28; 7 bases align to TRBD1. This CDR3 is 13 amino acids long. Germline loops: CDR1 MDHEN, CDR2 SYDVKM. V lost 8 bases, J lost 6 bases, and 8 bases stayed unmatched.

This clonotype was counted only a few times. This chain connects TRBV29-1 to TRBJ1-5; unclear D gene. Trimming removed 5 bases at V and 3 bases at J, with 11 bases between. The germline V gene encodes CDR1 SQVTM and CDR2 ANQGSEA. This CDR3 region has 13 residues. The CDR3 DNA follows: TGCAGCGTTAGGCTTACCCCCAATCAGCCCCAGCATTTT. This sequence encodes CSVRLTPNQPQHF. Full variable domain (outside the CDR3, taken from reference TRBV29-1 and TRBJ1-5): SAVISQKPSRDICQRGTSLTIQCQVDSQVTMMFWYRQQPGQSLTLIATANQGSEATYESGFVIDKFPISRPNLTFSTLTVSNMSPEDSSIYLCSVRLTPNQPQHFGDGTRLSIL.

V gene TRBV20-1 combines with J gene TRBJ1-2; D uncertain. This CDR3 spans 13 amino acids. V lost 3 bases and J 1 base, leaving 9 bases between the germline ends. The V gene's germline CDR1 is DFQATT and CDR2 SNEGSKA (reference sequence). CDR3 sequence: CSARDGLNYGYTF. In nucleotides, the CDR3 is TGCAGTGCTAGGGACGGCCTTAACTATGGCTACACCTTC.

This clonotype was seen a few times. The DNA for the CDR3 is TGTGCCTCCACAGGGGAATCGAACATTCAGTACTTC. It specifies CASTGESNIQYF. The J gene is TRBJ2-4, the V gene TRBV28; 7 nucleotides match TRBD1. Germline V lookup: CDR1 MDHEN, CDR2 SYDVKM. The CDR3 is made up of 12 amino acids. V lost 11 bases, J lost 7 bases, and 8 bases stayed unmatched. Variable domain in full (rest from reference TRBV28 and TRBJ2-4): DVKVTQSSRYLVKRTGEKVFLECVQDMDHENMFWYRQDPGLGLRLIYFSYDVKMKEKGDIPEGYSVSREKKERFSLILESASTNQTSMYLCASTGESNIQYFGAGTRLSVL.

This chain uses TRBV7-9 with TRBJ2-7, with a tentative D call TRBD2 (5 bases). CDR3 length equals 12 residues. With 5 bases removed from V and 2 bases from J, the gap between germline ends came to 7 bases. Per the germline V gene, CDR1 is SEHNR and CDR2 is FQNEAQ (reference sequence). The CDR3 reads CASSQTTYEQYF. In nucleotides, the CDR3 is TGTGCCAGCAGCCAGACTACCTACGAGCAGTACTTC.

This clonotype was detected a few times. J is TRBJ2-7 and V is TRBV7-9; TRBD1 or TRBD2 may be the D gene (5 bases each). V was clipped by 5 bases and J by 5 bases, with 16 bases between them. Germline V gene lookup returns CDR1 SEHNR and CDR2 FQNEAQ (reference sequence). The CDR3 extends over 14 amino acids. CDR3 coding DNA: TGTGCCAGCAGCCTGGGACCGCCAAGAGACGAGCAGTACTTC. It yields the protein CASSLGPPRDEQYF.

The CDR3, as DNA: TGTGCCAGCTCACCATTCTCACTAGCGGGAGGCAATGAGCAGTTCTTC. Amino acids: CASSPFSLAGGNEQFF. J is TRBJ2-1 and V is TRBV18; 12 bases align to TRBD2. Germline loops: CDR1 KGHSH, CDR2 LQKENI. The CDR3 is 16 amino acids. Germline trimming cut 2 bases from V and 6 bases from J; bases unmatched to any gene: 5.

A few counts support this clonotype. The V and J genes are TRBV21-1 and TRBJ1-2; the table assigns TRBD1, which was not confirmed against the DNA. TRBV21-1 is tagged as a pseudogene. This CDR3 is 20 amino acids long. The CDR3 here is CASSKVGILGQGARIYGYTF. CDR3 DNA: TGTGCCAGCAGCAAAGTAGGAATCTTGGGACAGGGGGCGCGGATCTATGGCTACACCTTC.

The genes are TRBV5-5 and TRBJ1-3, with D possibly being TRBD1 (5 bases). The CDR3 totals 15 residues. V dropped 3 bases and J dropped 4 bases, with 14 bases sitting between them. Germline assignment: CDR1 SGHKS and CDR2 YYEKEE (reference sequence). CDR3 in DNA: TGTGCCAGCAGCTCGCGTGACAGCACAGGAAACACCATATATTTT. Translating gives CASSSRDSTGNTIYF.

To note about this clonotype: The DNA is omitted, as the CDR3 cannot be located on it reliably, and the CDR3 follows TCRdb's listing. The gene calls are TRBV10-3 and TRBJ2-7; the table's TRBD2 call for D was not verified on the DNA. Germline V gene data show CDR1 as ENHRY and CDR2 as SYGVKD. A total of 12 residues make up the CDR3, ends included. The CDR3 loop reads CAISEVASGTIF.

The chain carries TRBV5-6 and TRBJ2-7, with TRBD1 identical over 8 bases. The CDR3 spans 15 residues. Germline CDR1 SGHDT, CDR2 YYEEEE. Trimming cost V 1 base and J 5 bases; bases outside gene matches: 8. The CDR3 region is CASSLWDRRNNEQYF. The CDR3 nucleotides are TGTGCCAGCAGCTTGTGGGACAGGAGGAACAACGAGCAGTACTTC. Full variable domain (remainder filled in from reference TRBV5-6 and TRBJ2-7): DAGVTQSPTHLIKTRGQQVTLRCSPKSGHDTVSWYQQALGQGPQFIFQYYEEEERQRGNFPDRFSGHQFPNYSSELNVNALLLGDSALYLCASSLWDRRNNEQYFGPGTRLTVT.

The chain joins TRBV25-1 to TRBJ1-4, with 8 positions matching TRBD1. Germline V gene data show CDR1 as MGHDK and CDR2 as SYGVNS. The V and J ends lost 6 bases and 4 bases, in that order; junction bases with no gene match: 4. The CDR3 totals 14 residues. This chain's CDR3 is CASSLDRDNEKLFF. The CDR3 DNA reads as TGTGCCAGCAGCTTGGACAGGGATAATGAAAAACTGTTTTTT.

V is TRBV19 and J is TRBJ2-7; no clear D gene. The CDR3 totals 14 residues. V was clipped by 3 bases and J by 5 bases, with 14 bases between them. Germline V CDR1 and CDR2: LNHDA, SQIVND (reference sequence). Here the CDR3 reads CASSIGASRDEQYF. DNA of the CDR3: TGTGCCAGTAGTATTGGTGCCAGCCGGGACGAGCAGTACTTC.

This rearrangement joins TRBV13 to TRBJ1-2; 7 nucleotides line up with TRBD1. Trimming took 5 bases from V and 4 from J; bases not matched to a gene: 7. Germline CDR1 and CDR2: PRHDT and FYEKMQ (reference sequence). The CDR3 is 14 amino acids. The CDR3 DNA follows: TGTGCCAGCAGCCCCCGGACAGGATCCTATGGCTACACCTTC. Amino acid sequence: CASSPRTGSYGYTF.

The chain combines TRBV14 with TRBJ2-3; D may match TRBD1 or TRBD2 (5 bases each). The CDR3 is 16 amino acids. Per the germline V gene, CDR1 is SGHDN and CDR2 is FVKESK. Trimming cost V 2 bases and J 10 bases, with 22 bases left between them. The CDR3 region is CASSQSTPTGRRAQYF. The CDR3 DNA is TGTGCCAGCAGCCAATCAACCCCCACGGGGCGAAGGGCGCAGTATTTT.

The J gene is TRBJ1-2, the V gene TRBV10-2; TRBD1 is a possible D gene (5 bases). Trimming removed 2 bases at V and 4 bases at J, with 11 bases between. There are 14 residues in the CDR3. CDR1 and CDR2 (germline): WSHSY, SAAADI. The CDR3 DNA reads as TGCGCCAGCAGTGAGATAGACAGTGTCTATGGCTACACCTTC. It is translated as CASSEIDSVYGYTF.

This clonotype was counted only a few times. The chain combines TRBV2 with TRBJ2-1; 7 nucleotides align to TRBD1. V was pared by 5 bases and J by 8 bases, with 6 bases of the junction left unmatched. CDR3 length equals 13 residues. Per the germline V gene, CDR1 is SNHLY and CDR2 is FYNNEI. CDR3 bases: TGTGCCAGCAGTAGGGACAGTAGCGATGAGCAGTTCTTC. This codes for CASSRDSSDEQFF.

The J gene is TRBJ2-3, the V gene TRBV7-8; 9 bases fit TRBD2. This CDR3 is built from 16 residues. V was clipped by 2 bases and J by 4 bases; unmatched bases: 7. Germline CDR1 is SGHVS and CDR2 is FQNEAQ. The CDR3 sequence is CASSLLAGVGADTQYF. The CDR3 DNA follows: TGTGCCAGCAGCTTATTAGCGGGAGTAGGGGCAGATACGCAGTATTTT. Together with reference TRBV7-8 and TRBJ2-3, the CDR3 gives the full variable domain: GAGVSQSPRYKVAKRGQDVALRCDPISGHVSLFWYQQALGQGPEFLTYFQNEAQLDKSGLPSDRFFAERPEGSVSTLKIQRTQQEDSAVYLCASSLLAGVGADTQYFGPGTRLTVL.

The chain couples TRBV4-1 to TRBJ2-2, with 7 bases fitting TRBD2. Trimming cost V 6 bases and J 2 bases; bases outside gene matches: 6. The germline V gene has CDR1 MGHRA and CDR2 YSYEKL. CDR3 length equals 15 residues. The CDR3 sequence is CASSGGGSNTGELFF. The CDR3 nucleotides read TGCGCCAGCAGTGGGGGGGGGTCCAACACCGGGGAGCTGTTTTTT.

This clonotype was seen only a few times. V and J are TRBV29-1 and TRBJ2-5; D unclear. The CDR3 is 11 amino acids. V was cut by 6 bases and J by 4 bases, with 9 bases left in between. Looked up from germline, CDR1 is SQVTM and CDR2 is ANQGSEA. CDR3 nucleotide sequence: TGCAGCGTCGCCTCGATAGAGACCCAGTACTTC. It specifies CSVASIETQYF.

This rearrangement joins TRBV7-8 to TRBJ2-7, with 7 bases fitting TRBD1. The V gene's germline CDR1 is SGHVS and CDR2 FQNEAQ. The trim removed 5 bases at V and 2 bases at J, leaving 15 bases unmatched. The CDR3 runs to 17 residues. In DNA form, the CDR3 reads TGTGCCAGCAGCCTTACGTCGGGACAGATTTCTACCTACGAGCAGTACTTC. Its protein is CASSLTSGQISTYEQYF.

The CDR3 DNA sequence: TGTGCCAGCGGACTCACGAGACAGGGGTTAGATACGCAGTATTTT. This codes for CASGLTRQGLDTQYF. The chain combines TRBV7-2 with TRBJ2-3; 8 nucleotides line up with TRBD1. Germline lookup yields CDR1 SGHTA and CDR2 FQGNSA. J was trimmed by 5 bases and V by 8 bases; bases with no gene match: 12. The CDR3 loop spans 15 amino acids.

The CDR3 DNA follows: TGCGCCAGCAGTAGGGACAGCCTGAAATCCTACAATGAGCAGTTCTTC. Translation: CASSRDSLKSYNEQFF. V and J are TRBV5-1 and TRBJ2-1, with 7 bases matching TRBD1. CDR3 length equals 16 residues. The V segment lost 5 bases and the J segment 1 base; nucleotides outside the gene matches: 9. Germline CDR1 and CDR2: SGHRS and YFSETQ.